The present entry profiles one T cell receptor (beta chain) with its context. Its matching antigen is unknown. This sample was taken from a study of cytomegalovirus exposure and HLA in healthy donors. Study background: From donors who were HLA-typed, an early data release held about 85 million unique TCRs.

Study-level results: Further analysis, carried out later, found HLA-associated TCR beta chains more clonally expanded than equally common other chains. In a later analysis, TCR association rates varied by HLA locus: DRB1 most, HLA-C fewest. Per a prior analysis, the majority of TCR beta V segments were productive roughly 90% or roughly 30% of the time.

Germline assignment: CDR1 MNHEY and CDR2 SMNVEV (reference sequence). The CDR3 is 14 residues long. Trimming removed 5 bases from V and 5 bases from J; junction bases left unmatched: 5. The study ran its PCR with 60 Vbeta and 13 Jbeta primers. The data were produced by immunoSEQ multiplex PCR, yet TCRdb's version contains in-frame clones alone and is incomplete. The sample has about 99,000 clones. The source material was PBMCs. The chain employs TRBV27 and TRBJ2-5; 10 bases fit TRBD1. The clonotype comes from a man aged 35 to 55 in good health and CMV-seronegative. The CDR3 protein is CASSRQGAVETQYF. In DNA form, the CDR3 reads TGTGCCAGCAGTCGACAGGGGGCTGTCGAGACCCAGTACTTC.